The T cell receptor (beta chain) described here comes from a study of graft-versus-host responses after intestinal transplantation. Study overall: For around 3 years after anti-thymocyte globulin induction, all recipients took tacrolimus and steroids.

Measured with immunoSEQ multiplex PCR; TCRdb has only the in-frame clones, and not every one. The sample consists of about 82,000 clones, around 90% of them appearing once. Germline V CDR1 and CDR2: LNHDA, SQIVND (reference sequence). The CDR3 spans 11 residues. The ends were cut back, 8 bases at V and 4 bases at J, with 8 bases in the middle. With regard to this clone: Its antigen is still unknown.

Overall study findings and caveats: When patients had graft-donor T cell macrochimerism, their allografts held high graft-versus-host to host-versus-graft clonal ratios.

Sequenced material: unstimulated CD4+ T cells sorted from spleen or lymph node cells, taken before transplant. This clonotype originated in a human donor who was the organ donor for an intestinal transplant. The V and J genes are TRBV19 and TRBJ1-1, with D hard to call. CDR3 protein: CASGGRTEAFF. In DNA, the CDR3 is TGTGCCAGTGGAGGGCGCACTGAAGCTTTCTTT. The full variable domain, rest sourced from reference TRBV19 and TRBJ1-1, is DGGITQSPKYLFRKEGQNVTLSCEQNLNHDAMYWYRQDPGQGLRLIYYSQIVNDFQKGDIAEGYSVSREKKESFPLTVTSAQKNPTAFYLCASGGRTEAFFGQGTRLTVV.